These 23 T cell receptor beta chains originate from one sample sequenced in a study of cytotoxic CD8 clonotypes in ibrutinib-treated CLL. TCRdb keeps only in-frame clones here, not all; method: immunoSEQ multiplex PCR. The table has roughly 130,000 clones, about 91% seen once; the top ten hold approximately 10%. Sequences were derived from PBMCs, sampled after 12 months of ibrutinib treatment. These receptors came from a human donor with chronic lymphocytic leukemia.

V and J are TRBV9 and TRBJ2-5, with D perhaps TRBD1 (5 bases). Germline assignment: CDR1 SGDLS and CDR2 YYNGEE. The CDR3 runs 14 residues. Trimming cost V 4 bases and J 5 bases, with 15 bases left between them. This CDR3 is CASSPPDRGETQYF. CDR3 bases: TGTGCCAGCAGCCCCCCGGATAGGGGTGAGACCCAGTACTTC.

The chain uses TRBV15 and TRBJ2-3; unclear D gene. The CDR3 length is 14 residues. V lost 3 bases, J lost 6 bases, and 13 bases lay in between. Germline CDR1 is LNHNV and CDR2 is YYDKDF (reference sequence). CDR3 sequence (DNA): TGTGCCACCAGCAGTGGACCGTACAGCGATACGCAGTATTTT. This sequence encodes CATSSGPYSDTQYF.

The chain uses TRBV7-9 and TRBJ1-1; 8 positions agree with TRBD1. V lost 4 bases and J lost 1; bases outside the gene matches: 5. This CDR3 has 15 residues. CDR1 is SEHNR and CDR2 is FQNEAQ in the germline V gene (reference sequence). The CDR3 DNA follows: TGTGCCAGCAGCTCCAACAGGGGGGAGAACACTGAAGCTTTCTTT. Residues: CASSSNRGENTEAFF.

The genes are TRBV4-1 and TRBJ2-5, with D unresolved. CDR3 length equals 14 residues. Trimming cost V 0 bases and J 4 bases, with 9 bases left between them. Germline V gene sequence: CDR1 MGHRA, CDR2 YSYEKL. The chain's CDR3 is CASSQDGLRETQYF. The CDR3 coding sequence is TGCGCCAGCAGCCAAGACGGGCTTCGAGAGACCCAGTACTTC.

The chain combines TRBV27 with TRBJ2-1; D call uncertain. The CDR3 consists of 14 residues. V was clipped by 1 base and J by 6 bases, with 10 bases between them. Germline V lookup: CDR1 MNHEY, CDR2 SMNVEV (reference sequence). CDR3 region: CASSLYGPLNEQFF. In DNA form, the CDR3 reads TGTGCCAGCAGTTTATATGGTCCGCTCAATGAGCAGTTCTTC.

The rearrangement links TRBV14 to TRBJ2-7, with 13 bases lining up with TRBD2. CDR3 size: 15 residues. V lost 6 bases and J lost 5; bases outside the gene matches: 7. Looked up from germline, CDR1 is SGHDN and CDR2 is FVKESK. CDR3 DNA sequence: TGTGCCAGCAGTATACAGGGACTAGCGGGGAACGAGCAGTACTTC. Amino acids: CASSIQGLAGNEQYF.

The rearrangement links TRBV6-5 to TRBJ1-2; 7 bases are shared with TRBD1. Germline V gene data show CDR1 as MNHEY and CDR2 as SVGAGI. The CDR3 runs to 11 residues. V was clipped by 8 bases and J by 7 bases; unmatched bases: 4. CDR3 region: CASWTGSGYTF. The CDR3 DNA reads TGTGCCAGCTGGACAGGTTCTGGCTACACCTTC.

J is TRBJ2-5 and V is TRBV11-2; a possible D gene is TRBD1 (6 bases). The V and J ends lost 0 bases and 5 bases respectively, with 13 bases between them. CDR3 length: 15 residues. CDR1 is SGHAT, CDR2 FQNNGV, per germline. CDR3: CASSLEGATMETQYF. CDR3 DNA: TGTGCCAGCAGCTTAGAGGGGGCGACAATGGAGACCCAGTACTTC. Using reference TRBV11-2 and TRBJ2-5 for the parts outside the CDR3, the full variable domain is EAGVAQSPRYKIIEKRQSVAFWCNPISGHATLYWYQQILGQGPKLLIQFQNNGVVDDSQLPKDRFSAERLKGVDSTLKIQPAKLEDSAVYLCASSLEGATMETQYFGPGTRLLVL.

The genes are TRBV19 and TRBJ2-7, with 10 nucleotides matching TRBD1. From germline, CDR1 is LNHDA and CDR2 SQIVND (reference sequence). V lost 3 bases to trimming and J lost 7 bases; unmatched junction nucleotides: 12. CDR3 size: 16 residues. CDR3 sequence reads: CASSMGGQGVTLEQYF. CDR3 DNA: TGTGCCAGTAGTATGGGTGGACAGGGGGTTACTCTGGAGCAGTACTTC.

The chain is built from TRBV28 and TRBJ1-2; D not resolved. This CDR3 contains 13 residues. The germline V gene has CDR1 MDHEN and CDR2 SYDVKM. V gave up 3 bases and J gave up 0 bases, with 5 bases separating them. The CDR3 region is CASSLPANYGYTF. DNA of the CDR3: TGTGCCAGCAGTTTGCCAGCTAACTATGGCTACACCTTC.

CDR3 protein: CAIRTSGRSYEQYF. The CDR3 DNA reads TGTGCCATCAGGACTAGCGGGAGATCCTACGAGCAGTACTTC. The V call is TRBV7-9, the J call TRBJ2-7, with 13 nucleotides matching TRBD2. This CDR3 is built from 14 residues. Germline-derived CDR1 and CDR2 are SEHNR and FQNEAQ (reference sequence). J was trimmed by 1 base and V by 10 bases; bases with no gene match: 4.

This chain links TRBV6-5 with TRBJ1-1; D call uncertain. The CDR3 covers 14 residues. Germline loops: CDR1 MNHEY, CDR2 SVGAGI. V lost 5 bases and J lost 3, with 13 bases in between. The CDR3, as DNA: TGTGCCAGCAGTCCTCGGGAAGGGCACACTGAAGCTTTCTTT. This codes for CASSPREGHTEAFF.

The V gene is TRBV5-1, the J gene TRBJ2-3; TRBD2 aligns across 12 bases. The J segment lost 6 bases and the V segment lost 4 bases, leaving 3 bases of the junction unmatched. The germline V gene has CDR1 SGHRS and CDR2 YFSETQ. The CDR3 extends over 14 amino acids. The CDR3 is CASSTTSGRDTQYF. The CDR3 DNA sequence: TGCGCCAGCAGCACCACTAGCGGGAGGGATACGCAGTATTTT.

The V gene is TRBV5-5, the J gene TRBJ2-7, with 11 positions matching TRBD1. The trim removed 4 bases at V and 4 bases at J, leaving 7 bases unmatched. Germline V lookup: CDR1 SGHKS, CDR2 YYEKEE (reference sequence). The CDR3 loop spans 15 amino acids. The CDR3 DNA sequence: TGTGCCAGCAGCCTCGGGACAGGGGGAACTTACGAGCAGTACTTC. Its protein product is CASSLGTGGTYEQYF. Filled out from reference TRBV5-5 and TRBJ2-7, the complete variable domain reads DAGVTQSPTHLIKTRGQQVTLRCSPISGHKSVSWYQQVLGQGPQFIFQYYEKEERGRGNFPDRFSARQFPNYSSELNVNALLLGDSALYLCASSLGTGGTYEQYFGPGTRLTVT.

V gene TRBV29-1 combines with J gene TRBJ2-5; the match to TRBD1 covers 9 bases. Trimming removed 7 bases from V and 4 bases from J; junction bases left unmatched: 4. The V gene's germline CDR1 is SQVTM and CDR2 ANQGSEA. The CDR3 extends over 12 amino acids. The CDR3, as DNA: TGCAGCGCTGACAGGGGGGGAGAGACCCAGTACTTC. Its translation is CSADRGGETQYF.

The chain couples TRBV28 to TRBJ2-5; D is perhaps TRBD1 (6 bases). The V end lost 1 base, the J end lost 4 bases, and 22 bases lay between the germline ends. CDR1 and CDR2 from the germline V gene are MDHEN and SYDVKM. CDR3 length: 18 amino acids. CDR3 loop: CASSLSWLVRGIRETQYF. Here the CDR3 DNA reads TGTGCCAGCAGTTTATCGTGGCTTGTCAGGGGAATTCGAGAGACCCAGTACTTC.

The rearrangement links TRBV9 to TRBJ2-5; 9 nucleotides agree with TRBD1. Unmatched junction bases numbered 11, after V lost 4 bases and J lost 4 bases. The V gene's germline CDR1 is SGDLS and CDR2 YYNGEE. The CDR3 has 16 residues. In nucleotides, the CDR3 is TGTGCCAGCAGCCCCCAGTTGGACAGGGGAGGAGAGACCCAGTACTTC. Its protein is CASSPQLDRGGETQYF.

This clone came up a few times. The gene calls are TRBV28 and TRBJ1-2; D not resolved. CDR1 and CDR2 from the germline V gene are MDHEN and SYDVKM. This CDR3 contains 14 residues. Deletions cut 2 bases from V and 3 bases from J, with 10 bases between. CDR3 protein: CASSLIRNDYGYTF. CDR3 bases: TGTGCCAGCAGTTTAATACGGAACGACTATGGCTACACCTTC.

The chain employs TRBV15 and TRBJ2-1; D gene uncertain. V dropped 1 base and J dropped 4 bases, with 14 bases sitting between them. CDR1 and CDR2 (germline): LNHNV, YYDKDF (reference sequence). This CDR3 region has 16 residues. The CDR3 bases are TGTGCCACCAGCAGAGTTAGAGCGCTGGATTACAATGAGCAGTTCTTC. Encoded protein: CATSRVRALDYNEQFF.

This chain connects TRBV11-2 to TRBJ2-7, with a weak D call TRBD1 (7 bases). V was trimmed by 5 bases and J by 3 bases, leaving 11 bases between them. The CDR3 extends over 13 amino acids. Germline CDR1 SGHAT, CDR2 FQNNGV. In DNA, the CDR3 is TGTGCCAGCAGCCTCAGGGGGGTCTACGAGCAGTACTTC. It translates to CASSLRGVYEQYF.

The chain employs TRBV4-3 and TRBJ2-2; weak D call: TRBD2 (6 bases). V was trimmed by 2 bases and J by 8 bases, leaving 15 bases between them. Germline V CDR1 and CDR2: LGHNA, YSLEER. The CDR3 has 15 residues. CDR3 amino acids: CASSQSPERAGELFF. DNA for the CDR3: TGCGCCAGCAGCCAATCCCCCGAGCGGGCTGGGGAGCTGTTTTTT.

This chain's CDR3 is CASSPTLAGQETQYF. Written as DNA, the CDR3 is TGTGCCAGCAGCCCGACACTAGCGGGGCAAGAGACCCAGTACTTC. The J gene is TRBJ2-5, the V gene TRBV7-9; 10 bases agree with TRBD2. The CDR3 totals 15 residues. V was pared by 5 bases and J by 2 bases, with 5 bases of the junction left unmatched. Germline V lookup: CDR1 SEHNR, CDR2 FQNEAQ (reference sequence). Full variable domain (rest looked up from reference TRBV7-9 and TRBJ2-5): DTGVSQNPRHKITKRGQNVTFRCDPISEHNRLYWYRQTLGQGPEFLTYFQNEAQLEKSRLLSDRFSAERPKGSFSTLEIQRTEQGDSAMYLCASSPTLAGQETQYFGPGTRLLVL.

CDR3 protein: CASGLAEKNYEQYF. The CDR3 region has the DNA TGTGCCAGTGGGCTAGCGGAGAAGAATTACGAGCAGTACTTC. The rearrangement links TRBV19 to TRBJ2-7, with 7 bases lining up with TRBD2. Germline CDR1 is LNHDA and CDR2 is SQIVND (reference sequence). The CDR3 consists of 14 residues. V trimming: 8 bases; J trimming: 4 bases; junction bases outside the gene matches: 11.